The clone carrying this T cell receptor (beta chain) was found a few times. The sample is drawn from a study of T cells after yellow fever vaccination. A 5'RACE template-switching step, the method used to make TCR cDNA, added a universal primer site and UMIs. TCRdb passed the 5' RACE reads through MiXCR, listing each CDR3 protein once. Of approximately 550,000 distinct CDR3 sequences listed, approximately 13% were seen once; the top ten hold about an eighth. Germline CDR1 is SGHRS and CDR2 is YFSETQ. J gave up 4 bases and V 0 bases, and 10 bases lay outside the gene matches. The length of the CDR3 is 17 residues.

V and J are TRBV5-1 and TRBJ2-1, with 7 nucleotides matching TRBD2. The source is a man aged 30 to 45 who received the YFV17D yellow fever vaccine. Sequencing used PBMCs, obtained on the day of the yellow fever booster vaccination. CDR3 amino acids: CASSLGSLAVLYNEQFF. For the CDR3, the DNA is TGCGCCAGCAGCTTGGGCTCGCTAGCGGTACTATACAATGAGCAGTTCTTC.